The 20 T cell receptor beta chains given below trace back to one sample, sequenced in a study of early T cells in non-severe SARS-CoV-2 infection. TCRdb processed the 5' RACE reads anew with MiXCR; each CDR3 protein has one entry. The data contain some 25,000 distinct CDR3 sequences, approximately 6% of them singletons. Sequenced material: whole blood. The receptors were gathered from an adult who was a healthcare worker with PCR-confirmed SARS-CoV-2 infection or an uninfected control (not recorded which).

Sample share makes this clonotype medium-sized. In DNA, the CDR3 is TGTGCCAGCAGCTTAGGGGGGAGGGTTGGCACTGAAGCTTTCTTT. Translated, it gives CASSLGGRVGTEAFF. The V gene is TRBV7-9, the J gene TRBJ1-1; D is perhaps TRBD1 (5 bases). V was clipped by 1 base and J by 4 bases, with 13 bases between them. The CDR3 is made up of 15 amino acids. Germline V gene sequence: CDR1 SEHNR, CDR2 FQNEAQ (reference sequence).

This clonotype was seen more than once but under ten times. V is TRBV11-2 and J is TRBJ2-1; TRBD2 aligns across 8 bases. CDR1 is SGHAT, CDR2 FQNNGV, per germline. The CDR3 loop spans 18 amino acids. V lost 4 bases to trimming and J lost 3 bases; unmatched junction nucleotides: 14. The DNA of the CDR3 is TGTGCCAGCAGCTCCCCACCTCAAAGCGGGGGATACTACAATGAGCAGTTCTTC. It is translated as CASSSPPQSGGYYNEQFF.

This clonotype is termed medium-sized. The chain combines TRBV10-3 with TRBJ1-6; TRBD1 is a possible D gene (5 bases). CDR1 is ENHRY, CDR2 SYGVKD, per germline. V was cut by 4 bases and J by 10 bases, with 17 bases left in between. The length of the CDR3 is 15 residues. The CDR3 loop is CAISVSTGGGSPLHF. As DNA, the CDR3 is TGTGCCATCAGTGTCTCGACCGGGGGTGGCTCACCCCTCCACTTT.

This clonotype has at least ten counts. CDR3 DNA: TGTGCCAGTCGAACCGCACAGGGGTGGGGCGGGGAGCTGTTTTTT. Protein sequence: CASRTAQGWGGELFF. The chain carries TRBV19 and TRBJ2-2; 7 positions match TRBD1. The CDR3 contains 15 residues. Germline lookup yields CDR1 LNHDA and CDR2 SQIVND (reference sequence). V lost 8 bases and J lost 7; bases outside the gene matches: 13.

This clonotype qualifies as medium-sized. The chain combines TRBV11-2 with TRBJ1-6, with D perhaps matching TRBD1 (6 bases). CDR1 SGHAT and CDR2 FQNNGV come from the germline V gene. The CDR3 has 16 amino acids. Trimming removed 4 bases from V and 6 bases from J, with 16 bases in between. The CDR3 protein is CASSSNRARINSPLHF. CDR3 coding DNA: TGTGCCAGCAGCTCCAACAGGGCGAGGATTAATTCACCCCTCCACTTT.

The sample holds a few counts of this clonotype. J is TRBJ2-3 and V is TRBV11-2; D is unresolved. This CDR3 comprises 12 residues. Germline V gene sequence: CDR1 SGHAT, CDR2 FQNNGV. The V and J ends lost 3 bases and 3 bases respectively, with 4 bases between them. The CDR3 coding sequence is TGTGCCAGCAGCTTTTGGACAGATACGCAGTATTTT. Protein sequence: CASSFWTDTQYF.

Sample share makes this clonotype medium-sized. The chain uses TRBV7-9 and TRBJ2-1; a weak D match, TRBD1 (6 bases). Deletions cut 3 bases from V and 7 bases from J, with 10 bases between. Germline CDR1 SEHNR, CDR2 FQNEAQ (reference sequence). The CDR3 runs 13 residues. This CDR3 is CASSFLQGNEQFF. CDR3 nucleotide sequence: TGTGCCAGCAGCTTCCTACAGGGTAATGAGCAGTTCTTC.

Judged by abundance, this clonotype is medium-sized (0.01 to 0.1%). The chain recombines TRBV19 with TRBJ2-1; 9 bases fit TRBD2. The ends lost 8 bases at V and 11 bases at J; junction bases unmatched: 16. Germline V lookup: CDR1 LNHDA, CDR2 SQIVND (reference sequence). This CDR3 comprises 15 residues. CDR3 protein: CASSNTGLAQPKQFF. Here the CDR3 DNA reads TGTGCCAGTTCGAATACGGGACTAGCCCAACCAAAGCAGTTCTTC.

This clonotype occurred many times. This chain connects TRBV28 to TRBJ1-4; tentative D call: TRBD1 (5 bases). The CDR3 has 15 residues. Trimming left V 2 bases short and J 0 bases short, with 7 bases between. The germline V gene encodes CDR1 MDHEN and CDR2 SYDVKM. In DNA form, the CDR3 reads TGTGCCAGCAGTTTACCGACAGCAACTAATGAAAAACTGTTTTTT. It encodes CASSLPTATNEKLFF.

V gene TRBV5-1 combines with J gene TRBJ1-6; D is undetermined. Trimming removed 0 bases from V and 3 bases from J, with 7 bases in between. There are 15 residues in the CDR3. Germline V gives CDR1 SGHRS, CDR2 YFSETQ. CDR3: CASSLDINYNSPLHF. The CDR3 nucleotides are TGCGCCAGCAGCTTGGACATAAACTATAATTCACCCCTCCACTTT.

The chain is built from TRBV27 and TRBJ1-6; 12 bases align to TRBD1. With V trimmed by 5 bases and J by 10 bases, 6 bases remained unmatched. The germline V gene has CDR1 MNHEY and CDR2 SMNVEV (reference sequence). The CDR3 has 15 residues. This chain's CDR3 is CASSPGQGAGSPLHF. The CDR3 nucleotides read TGTGCCAGCAGTCCGGGACAGGGGGCTGGGTCACCCCTCCACTTT.

This clonotype was recorded many times. The rearrangement joins TRBV11-2 to TRBJ1-6; no firm D call. The CDR3 runs 13 residues. Germline assignment: CDR1 SGHAT and CDR2 FQNNGV. V lost 4 bases, J lost 6 bases, and 7 bases lay in between. In DNA form, the CDR3 reads TGTGCCAGCAGCTCTGGGGTTAATTCACCCCTCCACTTT. Encoded protein: CASSSGVNSPLHF.

This clonotype was observed a handful of times. The chain uses TRBV11-2 and TRBJ2-1, with D unresolved. V dropped 2 bases and J dropped 8 bases, with 10 bases sitting between them. From germline, CDR1 is SGHAT and CDR2 FQNNGV. This CDR3 comprises 13 residues. As DNA, the CDR3 is TGTGCCAGCAGCTTACTAGTGGTCGATGAGCAGTTCTTC. This sequence encodes CASSLLVVDEQFF.

Many counts were recorded for this clonotype. V usage is TRBV7-2 and J usage is TRBJ2-7; D call uncertain. CDR3 length: 14 amino acids. Trimming took 1 base from V and 3 from J, leaving 10 bases between them. From germline, CDR1 is SGHTA and CDR2 FQGNSA. CDR3 loop: CASSLVWDYYEQYF. The CDR3 DNA follows: TGTGCCAGCAGCTTAGTTTGGGATTACTACGAGCAGTACTTC. The full variable domain, its missing parts supplied by reference TRBV7-2 and TRBJ2-7, is GAGVSQSPSNKVTEKGKDVELRCDPISGHTALYWYRQSLGQGLEFLIYFQGNSAPDKSGLPSDRFSAERTGGSVSTLTIQRTQQEDSAVYLCASSLVWDYYEQYFGPGTRLTVT.

The V and J genes are TRBV3-1 and TRBJ1-6, with TRBD1 as a possible D gene (6 bases). The CDR3 consists of 14 residues. The ends were cut back, 1 base at V and 8 bases at J, with 9 bases in the middle. CDR1 is LGHDT and CDR2 is YNNKEL in the germline V gene (reference sequence). The CDR3 region has the DNA TGTGCCAGCAGCCAAGGGGGGGGGCATTCACCCCTCCACTTT. It codes for CASSQGGGHSPLHF.

This clonotype was seen only a few times. The chain joins TRBV5-6 to TRBJ2-3; D gene ambiguous. CDR1 is SGHDT, CDR2 YYEEEE, per germline. CDR3 length equals 13 residues. Trimming took off 1 base at V and 5 bases at J, with 8 bases between the two ends. The CDR3 sequence: CASSLLARDTQYF. CDR3 DNA sequence: TGTGCCAGCAGCTTGTTGGCTAGAGATACGCAGTATTTT.

This clonotype came up many times. Written as DNA, the CDR3 is TGCAGTGCTACCGGGACAGTATACGAGCAGTACTTC. This translates into CSATGTVYEQYF. The gene calls are TRBV20-1 and TRBJ2-7, with 7 bases fitting TRBD1. V lost 4 bases and J lost 4; bases outside the gene matches: 4. The germline V gene encodes CDR1 DFQATT and CDR2 SNEGSKA (reference sequence). The CDR3 extends over 12 amino acids.

This clonotype was observed at least ten times. This chain uses TRBV28 with TRBJ2-4; D gene uncertain. The CDR3 extends over 14 amino acids. Germline V gene sequence: CDR1 MDHEN, CDR2 SYDVKM. The V end was cut by 2 bases, the J end by 7 bases, with 12 bases between. CDR3 sequence: CASSLAPSCNIQYF. CDR3 coding DNA: TGTGCCAGCAGTTTAGCCCCCAGTTGTAACATTCAGTACTTC.

This clonotype was counted at least ten times. The chain employs TRBV11-2 and TRBJ2-2, with D maybe TRBD1 (6 bases). Germline lookup yields CDR1 SGHAT and CDR2 FQNNGV. V dropped 3 bases and J dropped 1 base, with 12 bases sitting between them. CDR3 length: 16 residues. As DNA, the CDR3 is TGTGCCAGCAGCTTCGTGGACAGCCAGAACACCGGGGAGCTGTTTTTT. It yields the protein CASSFVDSQNTGELFF.

The rearrangement links TRBV6-5 to TRBJ1-3, with TRBD1 matching 9 bases. This CDR3 spans 15 amino acids. Germline V gives CDR1 MNHEY, CDR2 SVGAGI. The V segment lost 6 bases and the J segment 4 bases; nucleotides outside the gene matches: 7. CDR3 DNA: TGTGCCAGCAGCTTCGGGACAGGGAGGGGAAACACCATATATTTT. Encoded protein: CASSFGTGRGNTIYF.